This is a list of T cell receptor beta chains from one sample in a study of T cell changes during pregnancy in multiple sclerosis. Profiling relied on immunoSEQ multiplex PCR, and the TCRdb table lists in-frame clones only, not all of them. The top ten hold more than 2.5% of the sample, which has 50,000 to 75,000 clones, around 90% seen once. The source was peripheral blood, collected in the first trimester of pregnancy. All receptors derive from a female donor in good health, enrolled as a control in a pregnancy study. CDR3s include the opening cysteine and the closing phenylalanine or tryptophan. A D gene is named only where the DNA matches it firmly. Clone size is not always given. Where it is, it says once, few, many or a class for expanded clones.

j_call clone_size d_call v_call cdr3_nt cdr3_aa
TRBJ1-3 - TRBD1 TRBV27 TGTGCCAGCAGTTCCGGACAGGGTGGAAACACCATATATTTT CASSSGQGGNTIYF
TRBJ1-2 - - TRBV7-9 TGTGCCAGCAGCCCCAATACGGGGGGCAACTATGGCTACACCTTC CASSPNTGGNYGYTF
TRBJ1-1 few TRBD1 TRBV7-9 TGTGCCAGCAGCTATTCGACGTACAGGGGAACTGAAGCTTTCTTT CASSYSTYRGTEAFF
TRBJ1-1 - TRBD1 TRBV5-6 TGTGCCAGCAGCTTGGATATGGGGACAGAAGCTGAAGCTTTCTTT CASSLDMGTEAEAFF
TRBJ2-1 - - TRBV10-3 TGTGCCATCAGGTCGTCCCAGGGAAATGAGCAGTTCTTC CAIRSSQGNEQFF
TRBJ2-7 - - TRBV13 TGTGCCAGCAGGGGCAGGCCAGCCTACGAGCAGTACTTC CASRGRPAYEQYF
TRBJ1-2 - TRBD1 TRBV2 TGTGCCAGCCTTTCGGACAGGGGACTCTATGGCTACACCTTC CASLSDRGLYGYTF
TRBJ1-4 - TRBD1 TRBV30 TGTGCCTGGAGTCCTTCCACAGGGGGGAAACTGTTTTTT CAWSPSTGGKLFF
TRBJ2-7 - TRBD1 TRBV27 TGTGCCAGCAGTTTATTTGGACAGGGTCTTCCCGAGCAGTACTTC CASSLFGQGLPEQYF
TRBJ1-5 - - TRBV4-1 TGCGCCAGCAGCCTCCTATCGGGACAGCCCCAGCATTTT CASSLLSGQPQHF
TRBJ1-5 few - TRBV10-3 TGTGCCACCGGGATTTTCAATCAGCCCCAGCATTTT CATGIFNQPQHF
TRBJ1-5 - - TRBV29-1 TGCAGCGTTGATGGCAGCGGGCACCTAAATCAGCCCCAGCATTTT CSVDGSGHLNQPQHF
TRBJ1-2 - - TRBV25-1 TGTGCCAGCAGTGCGACTTCAGGGGATGGCTACACCTTC CASSATSGDGYTF
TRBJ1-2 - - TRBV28 TGTGCCAGCAGTTTGGACACCCCGGAAGGCTACACCTTC CASSLDTPEGYTF
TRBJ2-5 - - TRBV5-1 TGCGCCAGCAGCCCCTCAGGGGAAGAGACCCAGTACTTC CASSPSGEETQYF
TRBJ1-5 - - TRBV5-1 TGCGCCAGCAGCTCAGGGATGGATCAGCCCCAGCATTTT CASSSGMDQPQHF
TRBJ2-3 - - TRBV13 TGTGCCAGCAGGGGGGGAGATCTAAGCACAGATACGCAGTATTTT CASRGGDLSTDTQYF
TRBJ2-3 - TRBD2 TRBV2 TGTGCCAGCAGTGAAGCGCTTCAGGGACTAGCGGGAGACTCCTTTTACACAGATACGCAGTATTTT CASSEALQGLAGDSFYTDTQYF
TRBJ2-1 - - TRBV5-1 TGCGCCAGCAGCTTCCGAGGGAATGAGCAGTTCTTC CASSFRGNEQFF
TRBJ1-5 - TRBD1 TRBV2 TGTGCCAGCAACGGACAGGGGGCTGAGCCCCAGCATTTT CASNGQGAEPQHF
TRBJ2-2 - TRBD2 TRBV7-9 TGTGCCAGCAGCCGCCAACTTAGCGGGGGGTCGAACACCGGGGAGCTGTTTTTT CASSRQLSGGSNTGELFF
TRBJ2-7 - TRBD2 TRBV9 TGTGCCAGCAGCGTAGGGCGCGGGAGGGCCGGTGACGAGCAGTACTTC CASSVGRGRAGDEQYF
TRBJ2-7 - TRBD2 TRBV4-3 TGCGCCAGCAGCCAAAGGCTAGCGGGGGAAGATGAGCAGTACTTC CASSQRLAGEDEQYF
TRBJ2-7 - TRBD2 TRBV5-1 TGCGCCAGCAGCGTTAGCGGGGGACTCTACGAGCAGTACTTC CASSVSGGLYEQYF
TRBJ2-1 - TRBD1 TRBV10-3 TGTGCCATCAGTGAGTTGACAGGGTACTCCTACAATGAGCAGTTCTTC CAISELTGYSYNEQFF
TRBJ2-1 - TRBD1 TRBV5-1 TGCGCCAGCAGCTTGGGGACAGGGAATTACCAGCACCAGGGTGAGCAGTTCTTC CASSLGTGNYQHQGEQFF
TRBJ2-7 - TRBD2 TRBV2 TGTGCCAGCAGTATTGAGCGGGATTACGAGCAGTACTTC CASSIERDYEQYF